The source of this TCR beta chain is a study of blood T cell repertoires in COVID-19. Background on the study: Acute-phase and convalescent COVID-19 samples originated in the United States, Italy and Spain. The analysed material was cDNA or gDNA that came from T cells, B-cell-depleted T cells, or PBMCs.

The CDR3 contains 13 residues. Germline CDR1 and CDR2: SNHLY and FYNNEI. The ends lost 10 bases at V and 5 bases at J; junction bases unmatched: 5. The authors' processing: Scientists estimated how many nucleated cells there were by amplifying reference gene primers. The protocol was immunoSEQ multiplex PCR, while the TCRdb copy is restricted to in-frame clones and leaves out a portion. V, J and clone size are taken as reported in that table, and D and trimming were inferred from the DNA itself. The sample carries roughly 260,000 clones, 79% recorded once. The sample was peripheral blood. The receptor was derived from a woman in her thirties or forties with active or convalescent COVID-19. The genes are TRBV2 and TRBJ2-1; 10 nucleotides agree with TRBD2. CDR3 region: CATLAGGHNEQFF. In nucleotides, the CDR3 is TGTGCCACTTTAGCGGGGGGCCACAATGAGCAGTTCTTC.